Below, 17 T cell receptor beta chains from the same sample are listed, as sequenced in a study of T cells in Graves' hyperthyroidism and ophthalmopathy. Regions amplified from RNA transcripts were the TCR beta CDR3 regions. During a first-round RT-PCR of the TCR CDR3, the HTBI primer set was used. TCRdb re-called the multiplex PCR reads through MiXCR, storing one row per CDR3 protein. The data hold over 700,000 distinct CDR3 sequences, with roughly a third observed a single time. Source material: blood. These receptors originate from a woman aged 40 to 49 with Graves' hyperthyroidism.

The CDR3 sequence: CASSSSGGIDQPLHF. The DNA of the CDR3 is TGTGCCAGCAGCTCCAGCGGGGGTATTGATCAGCCCCTCCACTTT. The chain is built from TRBV7-2 and TRBJ1-6, with D tentatively TRBD1 (5 bases). Looked up from germline, CDR1 is SGHTA and CDR2 is FQGNSA. V shed 4 bases and J shed 13 bases, with 20 bases lying between them. The CDR3 runs 15 residues.

This clonotype was recorded at least ten times. The chain carries TRBV24-1 and TRBJ1-6, with a tentative D call TRBD1 (6 bases). Germline CDR1 is KGHDR and CDR2 is SFDVKD. The CDR3 loop spans 13 amino acids. V lost 5 bases and J 10 bases, leaving 11 bases between the germline ends. The chain's CDR3 is CATSAQGGSPLHF. DNA of the CDR3: TGTGCCACCAGTGCACAGGGAGGCTCACCCCTCCACTTT.

Many counts were recorded for this clonotype. The V call is TRBV19, the J call TRBJ1-2; possible D gene TRBD1, 5 bases. The V end was cut by 7 bases, the J end by 6 bases, with 15 bases between. There are 13 residues in the CDR3. Germline CDR1 and CDR2: LNHDA and SQIVND (reference sequence). In nucleotides, the CDR3 is TGTGCCAGTACCAGAGTGGGGGGGAATGGCTACACCTTC. As protein: CASTRVGGNGYTF.

The CDR3 DNA is TGTGCCATCAGTGGAGGGGCCAGCAATCAGCCCCAGCATTTT. Translating gives CAISGGASNQPQHF. This chain joins TRBV10-3 and TRBJ1-5, with a weak D call TRBD1 (5 bases). The germline CDR1 and CDR2 sequences are ENHRY and SYGVKD. V was cut by 4 bases and J by 1 base, with 8 bases left in between. The CDR3 is made up of 14 amino acids.

This CDR3 reads CASSQGPSGGSSEQYF. CDR3 in DNA: TGTGCCAGCAGCCAAGGGCCTAGCGGGGGATCATCCGAGCAGTACTTC. The chain carries TRBV3-1 and TRBJ2-7; 10 bases agree with TRBD2. The J segment lost 6 bases and the V segment lost 1 base, leaving 9 bases of the junction unmatched. CDR1 is LGHDT and CDR2 is YNNKEL in the germline V gene (reference sequence). The CDR3 totals 16 residues.

This clonotype has just a few counts. This likely comes from a read error, as the CDR3 has no conserved phenylalanine or tryptophan at its end. The V call is TRBV5-6, the J call TRBJ2-7; D remains unclear. Germline loops: CDR1 SGHDT, CDR2 YYEEEE. This CDR3 is built from 15 residues. The V and J ends lost 0 bases and 2 bases respectively, with 12 bases between them. CDR3 DNA sequence: TGTGCCAGCAGCTTGGCCCGGGTAGTCACCTACGAGCAGTACCTC. The encoded protein is CASSLARVVTYEQYL.

This clonotype was seen repeatedly, ten times or more. J is TRBJ1-5 and V is TRBV20-1; 8 nucleotides agree with TRBD1. V was pared by 6 bases and J by 3 bases, with 4 bases of the junction left unmatched. This CDR3 has 13 residues. The germline gives CDR1 DFQATT, CDR2 SNEGSKA (reference sequence). CDR3 nucleotides: TGCAGTGCCAAGGGACAGGACAATCAGCCCCAGCATTTT. Protein product: CSAKGQDNQPQHF.

This clonotype was recorded many times. The chain carries TRBV7-2 and TRBJ2-7, with D tentatively TRBD2 (6 bases). Trimming cost V 1 base and J 6 bases, with 13 bases left between them. The CDR3 is 14 amino acids. Germline values: CDR1 SGHTA, CDR2 FQGNSA. The CDR3 spells CASSLDHGRGEQYF. DNA of the CDR3: TGTGCCAGCAGCTTAGACCATGGGCGGGGCGAGCAGTACTTC.

The J gene is TRBJ1-1, the V gene TRBV20-1; D may be TRBD1 (5 bases). CDR3 size: 17 residues. Germline CDR1 is DFQATT and CDR2 is SNEGSKA (reference sequence). Trimming shortened V by 0 bases and J by 3 bases, and 20 bases separated the two germline ends. CDR3 loop: CSAREGGFYPTDTEAFF. CDR3 nucleotides: TGCAGTGCTAGAGAGGGGGGTTTTTACCCCACGGACACTGAAGCTTTCTTT.

The table lists this clonotype with a few counts. The rearrangement links TRBV6-5 to TRBJ1-3, with D hard to call. V was pared by 7 bases and J by 1 base, with 8 bases between. The CDR3 is 13 residues long. Germline V gene sequence: CDR1 MNHEY, CDR2 SVGAGI. CDR3 DNA sequence: TGTGCCAGCAAAGGATATTCTGGAAACACCATATATTTT. It translates to CASKGYSGNTIYF.

This clonotype was seen at least ten times. J is TRBJ2-2 and V is TRBV5-1; D not resolved. Trimming left V 4 bases short and J 1 base short, with 5 bases between. The CDR3 runs 13 residues. CDR1 is SGHRS and CDR2 is YFSETQ in the germline V gene. The CDR3 coding sequence is TGCGCCAGCAGCAATGAGAACACCGGGGAGCTGTTTTTT. Translation gives CASSNENTGELFF.

The chain carries TRBV12-3 or TRBV12-4 and TRBJ1-4; 12 bases line up with TRBD1. This CDR3 has 15 residues. Losses at the gene ends were 5 bases for V and 8 bases for J; bases not matched to a gene: 6. Written as DNA, the CDR3 is TGTGCCAGCAGTCCTGGGACAGGGGGCGAGGAAAAACTGTTTTTT. Translating gives CASSPGTGGEEKLFF.

This clonotype is a singleton in its sample. CDR3 DNA: TGTGCCACCAGTGGTGCCCACCGTGCTATCCCATCCTCCATGCAAGAGACCCAGTACTTC. Protein product: CATSGAHRAIPSSMQETQYF. The chain is built from TRBV24-1 and TRBJ2-5; D not resolved. The CDR3 totals 20 residues. Trimming left V 5 bases short and J 2 bases short, with 29 bases between. Germline CDR1 is KGHDR and CDR2 is SFDVKD.

The chain has TRBV10-2 and TRBJ1-1; 9 bases line up with TRBD1. CDR1 and CDR2 from the germline V gene are WSHSY and SAAADI. The CDR3 runs 12 residues. J was trimmed by 10 bases and V by 7 bases; bases with no gene match: 7. CDR3 DNA sequence: TGCGCCAGCACTGACAGGGGGTCAGGAGCTTTCTTT. Its protein product is CASTDRGSGAFF.

This clonotype was seen ten or more times. At one boundary the junction diverges from the germline segment, which might be a read error. The rearrangement links TRBV7-7 to TRBJ2-5; the D is unclear. CDR3 length: 14 residues. Germline CDR1 SSHAT, CDR2 FNYEAQ (reference sequence). The CDR3 is CASSLAGDQGTQYF. The CDR3 DNA reads TGTGCTAGCAGCTTAGCTGGGGATCAAGGGACCCAGTACTTC.

With respect to this clonotype: This may come from a read error, since a much larger clone is one base off. The genes are TRBV10-2 and TRBJ2-5; 9 bases agree with TRBD2. This CDR3 has 15 amino acids. Looked up from germline, CDR1 is WSHSY and CDR2 is SAAADI. Germline trimming cut 5 bases from V and 5 bases from J; bases unmatched to any gene: 9. The DNA for the CDR3 is TGCGCCAGCAGTCTTATGGCGGGGGGGCTGGAGACCCAGTACTTC. This translates into CASSLMAGGLETQYF.

This clonotype showed up many times. V and J are TRBV14 and TRBJ2-7; D may be TRBD1 (5 bases). The CDR3 is 15 amino acids. The germline CDR1 and CDR2 sequences are SGHDN and FVKESK. The V end was cut by 1 base, the J end by 3 bases, with 13 bases between. Written as DNA, the CDR3 is TGTGCCAGCAGCCAAGTGTTCGGCAGGGACTACGAGCAGTACTTC. The encoded protein is CASSQVFGRDYEQYF.